This TCR beta chain was captured by sequencing in a study of T cells expressing NK-cell markers. About the research overall: Seven sequenced donors out of eight were HCMV-seropositive, one seronegative.

This CDR3 is built from 17 residues. Germline lookup yields CDR1 ENHRY and CDR2 SYGVKD. TCRdb re-called the 5' RACE reads and shows each CDR3 protein once, DNA omitted. Its table lists about half a million distinct CDR3 sequences. The source material was blood T cells: a sorted CD56 or NKG2C T cell subset, CD4+ or CD8+ T cells, or bulk PBMC T cells (not recorded which). This sequence originates from a woman in her 50s in good health. The rearrangement links TRBV10-3 to TRBJ1-1; TCRdb's D call of TRBD1 is untestable without DNA. This CDR3 is CAISIRIKDSSSPEAFF.